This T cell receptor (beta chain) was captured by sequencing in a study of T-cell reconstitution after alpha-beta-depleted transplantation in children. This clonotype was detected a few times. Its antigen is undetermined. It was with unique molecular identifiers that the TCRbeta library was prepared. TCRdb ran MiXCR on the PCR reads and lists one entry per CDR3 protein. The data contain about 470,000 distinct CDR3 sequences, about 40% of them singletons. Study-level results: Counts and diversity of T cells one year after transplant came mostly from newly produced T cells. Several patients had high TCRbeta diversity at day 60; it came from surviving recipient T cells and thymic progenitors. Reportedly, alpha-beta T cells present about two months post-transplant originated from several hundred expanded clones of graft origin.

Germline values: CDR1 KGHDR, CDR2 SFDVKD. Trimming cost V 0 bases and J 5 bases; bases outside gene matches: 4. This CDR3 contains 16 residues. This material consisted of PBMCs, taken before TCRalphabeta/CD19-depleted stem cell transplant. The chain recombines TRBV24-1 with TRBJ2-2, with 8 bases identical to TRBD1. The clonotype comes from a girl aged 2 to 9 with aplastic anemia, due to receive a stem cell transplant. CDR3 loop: CATSDLHTGGTGELFF. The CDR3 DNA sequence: TGTGCCACCAGTGATTTGCATACAGGGGGTACCGGGGAGCTGTTTTTT.